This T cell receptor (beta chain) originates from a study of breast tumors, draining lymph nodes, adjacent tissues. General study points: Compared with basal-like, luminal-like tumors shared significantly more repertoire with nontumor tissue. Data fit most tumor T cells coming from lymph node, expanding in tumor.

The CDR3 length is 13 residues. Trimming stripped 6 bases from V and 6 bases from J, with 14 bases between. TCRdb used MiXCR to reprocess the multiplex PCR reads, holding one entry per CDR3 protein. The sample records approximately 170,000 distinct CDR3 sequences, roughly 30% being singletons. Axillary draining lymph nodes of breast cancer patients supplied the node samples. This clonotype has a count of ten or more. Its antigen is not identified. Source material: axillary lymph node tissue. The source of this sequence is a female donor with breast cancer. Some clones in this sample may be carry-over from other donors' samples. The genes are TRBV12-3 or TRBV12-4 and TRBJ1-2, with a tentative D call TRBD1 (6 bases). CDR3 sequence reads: CASRQGHIHGYTF. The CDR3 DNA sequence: TGTGCCAGCAGGCAGGGACATATCCATGGCTACACCTTC.